This passage covers 16 T cell receptor beta chains from one sample sequenced in a study of blood T cell repertoires in COVID-19. The repertoire was sequenced with immunoSEQ multiplex PCR; TCRdb's copy has only in-frame clones and lacks some. The sample holds around 200,000 clones, around 82% seen once. The sequencing sample was made of peripheral blood. These receptors all come from a man between 40 and 49 years old with active or convalescent COVID-19.

The chain is built from TRBV24-1 and TRBJ1-5; D call uncertain. V was cut by 5 bases and J by 3 bases, with 13 bases left in between. Germline V gives CDR1 KGHDR, CDR2 SFDVKD. The CDR3 length is 15 residues. The CDR3 spells CATSAADGVNQPQHF. CDR3 sequence (DNA): TGTGCCACCAGTGCCGCCGACGGAGTCAATCAGCCCCAGCATTTT.

This clone was recorded only once. The rearrangement uses TRBV7-3 and TRBJ2-5; a weak D match, TRBD2 (6 bases). This CDR3 has 13 amino acids. Trimming removed 8 bases at V and 7 bases at J, with 17 bases between. Germline values: CDR1 SGHTA, CDR2 FQGTGA. CDR3 in DNA: TGTGCCAGCCGAGACAGTCCGGAGGGGACCCAGTACTTC. Protein sequence: CASRDSPEGTQYF.

This clone was observed once. The CDR3 nucleotides are TGTGCCAGCAGTGAAGGCGACTCCAGGGGGGGAAACACCATATATTTT. Translation gives CASSEGDSRGGNTIYF. The chain recombines TRBV2 with TRBJ1-3, with 7 positions matching TRBD1. The germline gives CDR1 SNHLY, CDR2 FYNNEI. V trimming: 1 base; J trimming: 4 bases; junction bases outside the gene matches: 7. This CDR3 region has 16 residues.

The chain employs TRBV5-6 and TRBJ1-1; D is undetermined. V was shortened by 6 bases and J by 1 base, with 4 bases between the two germline ends. CDR3 size: 11 residues. From germline, CDR1 is SGHDT and CDR2 YYEEEE. CDR3 DNA: TGTGCCAGCATCGGGAACACTGAAGCTTTCTTT. It codes for CASIGNTEAFF.

This clone has only one observation. The chain joins TRBV2 to TRBJ2-1; 10 bases align to TRBD2. J lost 4 bases, V lost 6 bases, and 15 bases had no gene match. Looked up from germline, CDR1 is SNHLY and CDR2 is FYNNEI. The CDR3 contains 18 residues. CDR3 residues: CASSKSLAGSTGYNEQFF. The CDR3 DNA reads as TGTGCCAGCAGCAAATCACTAGCGGGAAGTACTGGGTACAATGAGCAGTTCTTC.

The chain recombines TRBV19 with TRBJ1-2; no reliable D call. This CDR3 comprises 14 residues. The germline V gene has CDR1 LNHDA and CDR2 SQIVND (reference sequence). V was pared by 6 bases and J by 2 bases, with 13 bases between. CDR3: CASSADDGNYGYTF. In nucleotides, the CDR3 is TGTGCCAGTAGCGCGGATGATGGGAACTATGGCTACACCTTC.

The chain links TRBV18 to TRBJ1-1; TRBD1 is a possible D gene (5 bases). This CDR3 is built from 13 residues. The V and J ends lost 2 bases and 7 bases respectively, with 11 bases between them. Germline CDR1 is KGHSH and CDR2 is LQKENI. In DNA form, the CDR3 reads TGTGCCAGCTCACCAGAACAGGATGATGAAGCTTTCTTT. Translated, it gives CASSPEQDDEAFF.

On this clone: The sample has other DNA sequences that encode this CDR3 too. The J gene is TRBJ2-5, the V gene TRBV19; D is uncertain. The CDR3 has 11 amino acids. Per germline, CDR1 LNHDA and CDR2 SQIVND (reference sequence). V lost 3 bases and J lost 4, with 3 bases in between. CDR3 nucleotide sequence: TGTGCCAGTAGTATTCGAGAGACCCAGTACTTC. Amino acid sequence: CASSIRETQYF.

This clone was counted once. The chain uses TRBV18 and TRBJ2-1; no clear D. CDR3 length: 16 amino acids. The germline V gene encodes CDR1 KGHSH and CDR2 LQKENI. V was clipped by 5 bases and J by 10 bases, with 24 bases between them. This chain's CDR3 is CASSGTSRVSVGEQFF. The CDR3 bases are TGTGCCAGCTCAGGCACGTCACGGGTCAGTGTCGGAGAGCAGTTCTTC.

The rearrangement uses TRBV19 and TRBJ1-2, with 9 bases fitting TRBD1. Germline V CDR1 and CDR2: LNHDA, SQIVND (reference sequence). This CDR3 is 12 amino acids long. J lost 7 bases, V lost 11 bases, and 8 bases had no gene match. The DNA of the CDR3 is TGTGCCGGAGGGGACAGGGTAGGTGGCTACACCTTC. Translated: CAGGDRVGGYTF. Drawing the rest from reference TRBV19 and TRBJ1-2, the complete variable domain is DGGITQSPKYLFRKEGQNVTLSCEQNLNHDAMYWYRQDPGQGLRLIYYSQIVNDFQKGDIAEGYSVSREKKESFPLTVTSAQKNPTAFYLCAGGDRVGGYTFGSGTRLTVV.

The V call is TRBV11-2, the J call TRBJ2-1; D perhaps matches TRBD2 (6 bases). CDR1 SGHAT and CDR2 FQNNGV come from the germline V gene. CDR3 length: 15 amino acids. V shed 3 bases and J shed 2 bases, with 11 bases lying between them. The CDR3 coding sequence is TGTGCCAGCAGCTTCTGGGGGGAACCCTACAATGAGCAGTTCTTC. Its protein product is CASSFWGEPYNEQFF. The full variable domain, in which reference TRBV11-2 and TRBJ2-1 provide the parts outside the CDR3, is EAGVAQSPRYKIIEKRQSVAFWCNPISGHATLYWYQQILGQGPKLLIQFQNNGVVDDSQLPKDRFSAERLKGVDSTLKIQPAKLEDSAVYLCASSFWGEPYNEQFFGPGTRLTVL.

The genes are TRBV6-5 and TRBJ2-3; TRBD2 matches at 7 bases. The V segment lost 6 bases and the J segment 6 bases; nucleotides outside the gene matches: 3. Germline V gene data show CDR1 as MNHEY and CDR2 as SVGAGI. CDR3 size: 12 residues. The CDR3 bases are TGTGCCAGCAGGGTGGGAGGGGATACGCAGTATTTT. Its protein is CASRVGGDTQYF.

The rearrangement joins TRBV29-1 to TRBJ2-2; the match to TRBD2 covers 7 bases. The CDR3 consists of 13 residues. Germline CDR1 is SQVTM and CDR2 is ANQGSEA. V shed 4 bases, J shed 7 bases, and the junction held 6 bases outside the gene matches. The chain's CDR3 is CSVVRRERGELFF. The CDR3 DNA follows: TGCAGCGTTGTGCGGCGGGAGCGCGGGGAGCTGTTTTTT.

CDR3 protein: CASNSQGIGTDTQYF. As DNA, the CDR3 is TGTGCCAGCAACTCTCAGGGGATTGGTACAGATACGCAGTATTTT. The chain joins TRBV6-5 to TRBJ2-3; perhaps TRBD1 as D (6 bases). The germline CDR1 and CDR2 sequences are MNHEY and SVGAGI. The V end lost 7 bases, the J end lost 3 bases, and 17 bases lay between the germline ends. The CDR3 spans 15 residues.

The chain recombines TRBV6-5 with TRBJ2-7, with D hard to call. The CDR3 is 11 residues long. Trimming took 8 bases from V and 3 from J, leaving 8 bases between them. From germline, CDR1 is MNHEY and CDR2 SVGAGI. The CDR3 sequence is CASGRSYEQYF. CDR3 nucleotides: TGTGCCAGCGGCAGAAGCTACGAGCAGTACTTC.

The gene calls are TRBV10-3 and TRBJ2-1; tentatively, D is TRBD1 (5 bases). Germline V CDR1 and CDR2: ENHRY, SYGVKD. V was shortened by 5 bases and J by 0 bases, with 11 bases between the two germline ends. The CDR3 has 15 amino acids. The CDR3 region is CAISSAQASYNEQFF. CDR3 nucleotide sequence: TGTGCCATCAGTTCTGCACAGGCCTCCTACAATGAGCAGTTCTTC.